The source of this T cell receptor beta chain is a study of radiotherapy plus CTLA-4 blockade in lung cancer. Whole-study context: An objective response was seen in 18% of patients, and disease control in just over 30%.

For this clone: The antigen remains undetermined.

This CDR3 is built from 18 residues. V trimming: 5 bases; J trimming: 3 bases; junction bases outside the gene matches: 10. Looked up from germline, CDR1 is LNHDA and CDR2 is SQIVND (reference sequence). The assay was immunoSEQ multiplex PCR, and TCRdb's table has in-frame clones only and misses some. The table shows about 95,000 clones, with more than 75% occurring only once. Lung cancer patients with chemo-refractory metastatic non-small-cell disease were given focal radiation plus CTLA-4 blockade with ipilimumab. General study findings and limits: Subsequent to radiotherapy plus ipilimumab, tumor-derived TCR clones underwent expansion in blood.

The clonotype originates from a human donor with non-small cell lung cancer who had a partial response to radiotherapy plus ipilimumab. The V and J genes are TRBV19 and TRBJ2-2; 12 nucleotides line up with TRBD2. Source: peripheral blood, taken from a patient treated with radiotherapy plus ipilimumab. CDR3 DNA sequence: TGTGCCAGTAGTCCCTGGACTAGCGGGATGGCGGACACCGGGGAGCTGTTTTTT. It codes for CASSPWTSGMADTGELFF.